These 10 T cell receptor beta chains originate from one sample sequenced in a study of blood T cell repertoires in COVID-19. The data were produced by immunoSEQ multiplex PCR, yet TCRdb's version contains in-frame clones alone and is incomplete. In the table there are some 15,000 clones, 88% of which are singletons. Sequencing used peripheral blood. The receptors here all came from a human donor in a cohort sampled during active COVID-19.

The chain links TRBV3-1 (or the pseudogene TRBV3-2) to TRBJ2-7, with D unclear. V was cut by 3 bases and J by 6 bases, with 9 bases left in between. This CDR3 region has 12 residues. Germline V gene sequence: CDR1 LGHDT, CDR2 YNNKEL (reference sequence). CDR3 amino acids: CASSHRVGEQYF. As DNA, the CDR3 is TGTGCCAGCAGCCATCGGGTCGGCGAGCAGTACTTC.

CDR3 sequence reads: CASSSQYAGSKNEQFF. CDR3 DNA: TGTGCCAGCAGCTCCCAGTACGCGGGGTCTAAGAATGAGCAGTTCTTC. This chain links TRBV7-3 with TRBJ2-1; D may be TRBD2 (6 bases). The CDR3 consists of 16 residues. V lost 4 bases to trimming and J lost 7 bases, with 20 bases between them. Germline values: CDR1 SGHTA, CDR2 FQGTGA.

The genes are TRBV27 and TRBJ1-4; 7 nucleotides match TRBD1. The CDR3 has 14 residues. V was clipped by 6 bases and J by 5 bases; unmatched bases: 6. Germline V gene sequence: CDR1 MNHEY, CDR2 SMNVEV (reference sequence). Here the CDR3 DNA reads TGTGCCAGCAGAGACGGGACAGCAAATGAAAAACTGTTTTTT. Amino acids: CASRDGTANEKLFF.

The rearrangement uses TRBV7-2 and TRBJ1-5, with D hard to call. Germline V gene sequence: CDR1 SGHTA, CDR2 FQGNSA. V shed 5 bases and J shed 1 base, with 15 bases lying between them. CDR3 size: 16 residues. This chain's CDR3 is CASSPAAGRSNQPQHF. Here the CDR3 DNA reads TGTGCCAGCAGCCCCGCCGCGGGCAGGAGCAATCAGCCCCAGCATTTT. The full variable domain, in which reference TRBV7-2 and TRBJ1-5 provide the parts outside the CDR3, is GAGVSQSPSNKVTEKGKDVELRCDPISGHTALYWYRQSLGQGLEFLIYFQGNSAPDKSGLPSDRFSAERTGGSVSTLTIQRTQQEDSAVYLCASSPAAGRSNQPQHFGDGTRLSIL.

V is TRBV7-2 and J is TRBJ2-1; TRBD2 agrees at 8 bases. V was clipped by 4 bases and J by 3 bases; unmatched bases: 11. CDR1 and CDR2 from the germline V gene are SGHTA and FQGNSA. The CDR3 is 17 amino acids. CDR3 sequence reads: CASSSLSGGSSYNEQFF. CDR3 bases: TGTGCCAGCAGCTCGCTATCGGGAGGGAGTAGCTACAATGAGCAGTTCTTC.

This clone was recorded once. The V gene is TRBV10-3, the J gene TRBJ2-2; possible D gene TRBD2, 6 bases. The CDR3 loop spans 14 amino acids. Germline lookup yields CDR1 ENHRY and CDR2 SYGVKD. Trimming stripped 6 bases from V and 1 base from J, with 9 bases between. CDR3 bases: TGTGCCATCAGCGGGAGCCAGAACACCGGGGAGCTGTTTTTT. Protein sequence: CAISGSQNTGELFF.

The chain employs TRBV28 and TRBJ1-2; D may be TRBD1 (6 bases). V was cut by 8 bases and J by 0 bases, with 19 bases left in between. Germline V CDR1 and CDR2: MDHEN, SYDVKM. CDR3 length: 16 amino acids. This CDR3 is CASHPQDRFSNYGYTF. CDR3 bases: TGTGCCAGCCATCCTCAAGACAGGTTTTCTAACTATGGCTACACCTTC.

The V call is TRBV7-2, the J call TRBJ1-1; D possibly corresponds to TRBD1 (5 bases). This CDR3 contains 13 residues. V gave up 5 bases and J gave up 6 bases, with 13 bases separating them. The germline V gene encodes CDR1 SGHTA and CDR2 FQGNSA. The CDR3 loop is CASSEARVSEAFF. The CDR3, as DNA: TGTGCCAGCAGCGAGGCCAGGGTATCTGAAGCTTTCTTT.

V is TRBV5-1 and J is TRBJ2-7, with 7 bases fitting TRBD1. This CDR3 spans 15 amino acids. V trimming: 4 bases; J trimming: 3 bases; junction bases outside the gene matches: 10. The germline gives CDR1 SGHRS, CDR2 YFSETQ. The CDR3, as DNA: TGCGCCAGCAGCCCCGACGGGACAGCGAACTACGAGCAGTACTTC. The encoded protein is CASSPDGTANYEQYF.

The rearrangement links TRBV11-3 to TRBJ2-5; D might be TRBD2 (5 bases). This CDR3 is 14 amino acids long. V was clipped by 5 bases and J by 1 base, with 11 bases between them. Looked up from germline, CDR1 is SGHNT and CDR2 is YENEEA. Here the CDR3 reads CASSVGASQETQYF. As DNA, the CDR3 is TGTGCCAGCAGCGTGGGAGCGTCCCAAGAGACCCAGTACTTC.